This TCR beta chain was recorded in a study of memory CD4+ T cells and cytomegalovirus serostatus. Only in-frame clones appear in the TCRdb table, and some are missing; sequencing was by immunoSEQ multiplex PCR. The sample includes roughly 56,000 clones, about four fifths of them seen just once. Overall study results and limits: Each of approximately 70 CMV-associated TCRbeta sequences occurred in one to five individuals. The CMV-associated TCR signature appears largely within the CD4+ memory repertoire.

On this clone itself: Its antigen remains unknown.

The sort gate was single viable CD3+CD4+CD8-CD45RO+ cells for memory CD4+ T cells. Serum IgG to CMV pp150, pp28, p38 and p52 defined serostatus. Total CD4+ T cells were enriched by CD4 positive selection. V was trimmed by 5 bases and J by 0 bases, leaving 7 bases between them. Germline V gene lookup returns CDR1 SGHAT and CDR2 FQNNGV. This CDR3 is built from 14 residues. The rearrangement uses TRBV11-2 and TRBJ2-2; D perhaps matches TRBD1 (5 bases). This sequence originates from an adult in good health and CMV-seronegative. Sequencing input: memory CD4+ T cells from blood. CDR3 amino acids: CASSVQANTGELFF. The CDR3 DNA is TGTGCCAGCAGCGTACAGGCGAACACCGGGGAGCTGTTTTTT.